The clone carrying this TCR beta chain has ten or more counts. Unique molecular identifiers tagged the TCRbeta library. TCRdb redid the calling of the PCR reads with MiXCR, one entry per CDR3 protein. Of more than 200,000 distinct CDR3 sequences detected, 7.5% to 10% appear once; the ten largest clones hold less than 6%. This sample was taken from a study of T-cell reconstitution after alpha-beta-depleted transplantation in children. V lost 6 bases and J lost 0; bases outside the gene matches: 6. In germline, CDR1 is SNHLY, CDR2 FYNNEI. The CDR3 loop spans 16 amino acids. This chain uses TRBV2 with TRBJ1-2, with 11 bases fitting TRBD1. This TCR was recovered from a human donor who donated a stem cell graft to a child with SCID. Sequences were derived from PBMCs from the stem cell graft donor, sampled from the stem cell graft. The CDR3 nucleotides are TGTGCCAGCAGCCGTGGGACAGGGGGAGCTAACTATGGCTACACCTTC. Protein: CASSRGTGGANYGYTF.